Listed here is a single TCR beta chain. Seattle's cohort entered during active infection and was followed longitudinally. CDR1 and CDR2 (germline): SGHRS, YFSETQ. The CDR3 has 12 amino acids. Trimming removed 4 bases at V and 18 bases at J, with 17 bases between. Authors' data handling: Reference gene primer amplification in the assay estimated nucleated cell counts. Repertoires were generated with immunoSEQ multiplex PCR, while TCRdb's copy carries only in-frame clones and drops some. Clone size and the V and J calls come from that table; the DNA yielded D and trimming. The sample has about 120,000 clones, roughly 86% seen once. This specimen comes from a study of blood T cell repertoires in COVID-19. Study summary: PBMCs, B-cell-depleted T cells, or T cells were the source of the cDNA or gDNA that made up the material.

Specimen: peripheral blood. The TCR comes from a woman in her 70s with COVID-19, enrolled during active disease. The chain carries TRBV5-1 and TRBJ1-6; D might be TRBD1 (6 bases). DNA for the CDR3: TGCGCCAGCAGCGAAACAGGGCTCCCGGCCCACTTT. This codes for CASSETGLPAHF.